A single sample gave rise to the 11 T cell receptor beta chains below, sequenced in a study of vaccination and CD4 T cells after COVID-19. These receptors are not linked to any known antigen. This sample's treatment: approximately nine-day PBMC culture with coronavirus spike peptide pools or control peptides (ViraFEST assay). The Oncomine TCR Beta short-read assay generated sequence data from the DNA of cultured CD4+ T cells. TCRdb fed the PCR reads into MiXCR, producing one record per CDR3 protein. The repertoire holds about 29,000 distinct CDR3 sequences, with about 60% as singletons. Sequenced here: CD4+ T cells from blood, cultured in vitro, sampled after SARS-CoV-2 vaccination. Receptor source: a human donor who received a COVID-19 vaccine.

This chain connects TRBV12-3 or TRBV12-4 to TRBJ1-1, with TRBD1 as a possible D gene (6 bases). The CDR3 totals 13 residues. V lost 7 bases and J 4 bases, leaving 13 bases between the germline ends. The CDR3 loop reads CASTRRQATEAFF. CDR3 sequence (DNA): TGTGCCAGCACTAGACGACAGGCCACTGAAGCTTTCTTT.

In its sample, this clonotype was seen a few times. The chain employs TRBV24-1 and TRBJ2-1, with 13 bases matching TRBD2. Germline V CDR1 and CDR2: KGHDR, SFDVKD. J gave up 4 bases and V 4 bases, and 6 bases lay outside the gene matches. This CDR3 has 17 residues. The CDR3, as DNA: TGTGCCACCAGTGACCCGCGACTAGCGGGGGGATACAATGAGCAGTTCTTC. This translates into CATSDPRLAGGYNEQFF.

This clonotype showed up just a few times. This rearrangement joins TRBV27 to TRBJ1-1; D gene unclear. Deletions cut 9 bases from V and 5 bases from J, with 10 bases between. The CDR3 sequence is 11 residues long. Germline CDR1 MNHEY, CDR2 SMNVEV (reference sequence). Written as DNA, the CDR3 is TGTGCCAGACGGGCGTGGACTGAAGCTTTCTTT. The encoded protein is CARRAWTEAFF.

This clonotype turned up a few times. CDR3 DNA: TGTGCCAGCAGCTTAGCGTCCCCGGTCGGAATTTCCTCTCAGCCCCAGCATTTT. Protein: CASSLASPVGISSQPQHF. The chain employs TRBV7-9 and TRBJ1-5, with D hard to call. V was pared by 0 bases and J by 6 bases, with 21 bases between. This CDR3 region has 18 residues. Looked up from germline, CDR1 is SEHNR and CDR2 is FQNEAQ (reference sequence).

V is TRBV12-3 or TRBV12-4 and J is TRBJ1-4; D uncertain. CDR3 length: 13 amino acids. Trimming pared 3 bases from V and 6 bases from J, leaving 8 bases between. The CDR3 loop reads CASSFSGYEKLFF. The DNA of the CDR3 is TGTGCCAGCAGTTTTTCGGGGTATGAAAAACTGTTTTTT.

V is TRBV2 and J is TRBJ2-7; tentatively, D is TRBD1 (7 bases). The CDR3 contains 13 residues. The V end lost 1 base, the J end lost 10 bases, and 14 bases lay between the germline ends. Germline V gene lookup returns CDR1 SNHLY and CDR2 FYNNEI. CDR3 coding DNA: TGTGCCAGCAGTGAAGACAGGGGAGGTTATCAGTACTTC. Translation: CASSEDRGGYQYF. Using reference TRBV2 and TRBJ2-7 for the parts outside the CDR3, the full variable domain is EPEVTQTPSHQVTQMGQEVILRCVPISNHLYFYWYRQILGQKVEFLVSFYNNEISEKSEIFDDQFSVERPDGSNFTLKIRSTKLEDSAMYFCASSEDRGGYQYFGPGTRLTVT.

The chain carries TRBV19 and TRBJ2-1; D is possibly TRBD1 or TRBD2 (5 bases each). Germline V CDR1 and CDR2: LNHDA, SQIVND (reference sequence). The CDR3 has 16 residues. V was clipped by 2 bases and J by 5 bases, with 16 bases between them. The CDR3 region has the DNA TGTGCCAGTAGTATAATCCGGGACGGAGAGAACAATGAGCAGTTCTTC. It encodes CASSIIRDGENNEQFF.

This clonotype showed up just a few times. J is TRBJ2-7 and V is TRBV12-3 or TRBV12-4; possibly TRBD1 for D (7 bases). V dropped 6 bases and J dropped 4 bases, with 13 bases sitting between them. The CDR3 spans 13 residues. The CDR3 sequence is CASRGGQLYEQYF. The CDR3 nucleotides read TGTGCCAGCAGGGGGGGACAGTTGTACGAGCAGTACTTC.

The rearrangement links TRBV23-1 to TRBJ2-7; 12 nucleotides align to TRBD1. TRBV23-1 is identified as an open reading frame with a role that is uncertain. Losses at the gene ends were 3 bases for V and 2 bases for J; bases not matched to a gene: 11. This CDR3 is 18 amino acids long. The CDR3 sequence is CASSQRSGTGGKAYEQYF. The DNA of the CDR3 is TGCGCCAGCAGTCAGCGATCCGGGACAGGGGGCAAGGCCTACGAGCAGTACTTC.

J is TRBJ2-5 and V is TRBV15, with D perhaps TRBD2 (5 bases). The germline V gene has CDR1 LNHNV and CDR2 YYDKDF (reference sequence). Between the trimmed V and J ends, which lost 0 bases and 6 bases, there was a span of 11 bases. The CDR3 contains 14 residues. The CDR3 DNA sequence: TGTGCCACCAGCAGAGAGCCTAGCTCGAAGACCCAGTACTTC. Its protein is CATSREPSSKTQYF.

The chain has TRBV5-1 and TRBJ2-2; D may be TRBD2 (5 bases). Per germline, CDR1 SGHRS and CDR2 YFSETQ. The CDR3 contains 15 residues. Trimming removed 0 bases from V and 0 bases from J, with 6 bases in between. CDR3 region: CASSLVLANTGELFF. The CDR3 DNA sequence: TGCGCCAGCAGCTTGGTACTAGCGAACACCGGGGAGCTGTTTTTT.